This T cell receptor (beta chain) was identified during a study of T cells in Graves' hyperthyroidism and ophthalmopathy. Study-level points and caveats: Blood also contained most expanded thyroid clonotypes above 0.001.

Disease duration under 2 months; hyperthyroidism patients were aged 18 to 65. Based on clinical symptoms, serum thyroxine and TRAb, thyroid ultrasound and orbital computed tomography, diagnoses were reached. Amplified regions were TCR beta CDR3 sequences from RNA transcripts. HTBI primers were employed in a first-round RT-PCR of the TCR CDR3. TCRdb passed the multiplex PCR reads through MiXCR, listing each CDR3 protein once. This sample has a few hundred thousand distinct CDR3 sequences, with approximately 13% found just once. The CDR3 has 14 amino acids. Germline V gives CDR1 MNHEY, CDR2 SMNVEV (reference sequence). About this clonotype itself: Its antigen is still unknown. The junction and the germline gene differ at one end; a read error may be behind it.

The V call is TRBV27, the J call TRBJ1-2; maybe TRBD1 (6 bases). Sequencing was carried out using blood. The receptor comes from a man younger than 40 with Graves' hyperthyroidism that later progressed to Graves' ophthalmopathy. The CDR3, as DNA: TGTGCCGGCAGTTTATGGGCAGGGGAGTATGGCTACACCTTC. It yields the protein CAGSLWAGEYGYTF.